These T cell receptor beta chains were read from a single sample in a study of OX40 agonist ivuxolimab in advanced cancers. Profiling relied on immunoSEQ multiplex PCR, and the TCRdb table lists in-frame clones only, not all of them. The table records under 85,000 clones, 65% to 90% of them present only once. This specimen was CD4+ or CD8+ T cells sorted from blood, taken in a trial of the OX40 agonist ivuxolimab. Receptors originate from an adult with an advanced solid tumor such as melanoma, head and neck, liver or kidney cancer. Both conserved end residues are part of each CDR3. The order of the fields is J gene, V gene, CDR3 protein.

>TRBJ2-5|TRBV27
CASSITGGETQYF
>TRBJ1-1|TRBV7-9
CASSPDLRSGDAFF
>TRBJ2-7|TRBV28
CASSRNIRSEGLGEQYF
>TRBJ1-1|TRBV18
CASSPGQGVNTEAFF
>TRBJ2-5|TRBV27
CASSRTTGRFLQETQYF
>TRBJ2-2|TRBV21-1
CASSKIRAGGAMDTGELFF
>TRBJ1-6|TRBV7-8
CASSFRQGGNSPLHF
>TRBJ2-1|TRBV19
CASSRWNEQFF
>TRBJ2-1|TRBV7-2
CASSYGTSGFEQFF
>TRBJ2-6|TRBV19
CASISQGTGANVLTF
>TRBJ2-3|TRBV5-1
CASSLGDNGADTQYF
>TRBJ2-1|TRBV5-6
CASSAPSAGNEQFF
>TRBJ1-2|TRBV19
CASSDGTVYGYTF
>TRBJ2-3|TRBV28
CASSISGQGTDTQYF
>TRBJ2-1|TRBV19
CASSPGLGGNEQFF
>TRBJ2-5|TRBV7-9
CASSFGVRLQETQYF
>TRBJ1-3|TRBV30
CAWEPGRRNTIYF
>TRBJ2-1|TRBV6-6
CASSYSHISTYNEQFF
>TRBJ1-5|TRBV4-1
CASSPGQAYQPQHF
>TRBJ1-1|TRBV7-2
CASSLAFMNTEAFF
>TRBJ1-4|TRBV30
CAFFDRGEEKLFF
>TRBJ2-3|TRBV7-2
CASSLIGTSDTDTQYF
>TRBJ1-5|TRBV15
CATSRDRGNQPQHF
>TRBJ2-7|TRBV5-1
CASSLVPLLRTGIEQYF
>TRBJ1-1|TRBV7-2
CASSSGQNLNTEAFF
>TRBJ2-3|TRBV5-1
CASSYRGQNTDTQYF
>TRBJ2-3|TRBV28
CASSNPGQGTDTQYF
>TRBJ2-3|TRBV7-3
CASADSGGTDTQYF
>TRBJ1-1|TRBV12-5
CASGLSRGGVTEAFF
>TRBJ1-1|TRBV29-1
CSVELNRVTEAFF
>TRBJ2-1|TRBV14
CASSRGLGTLGGNEQFF
>TRBJ1-5|TRBV28
CASSLFRGKSNQPQHF
>TRBJ2-3|TRBV7-8
CASSLQVGGVTDTQYF
>TRBJ2-1|TRBV28
CASNTRERNEQFF
>TRBJ1-5|TRBV19
CASTTPRDGNQPQHF
>TRBJ2-3|TRBV5-1
CASSPGRGSSTDTQYF
>TRBJ1-1|TRBV7-2
CASSTYFPRKNTEAFF
>TRBJ2-5|TRBV5-6
CASSLARGLETQYF
>TRBJ1-3|TRBV28
CASNPPGWQNTIYF
>TRBJ2-3|TRBV6-6
CASSYGTGVPDTQYF
>TRBJ2-7|TRBV29-1
CSVAGSGVAYEQYF
>TRBJ2-3|TRBV5-1
CASSLAGDRATDTQYF
>TRBJ2-1|TRBV7-3
CASSLASGYNEQFF
>TRBJ2-1|TRBV10-1
CASRQGASYNEQFF